What follows is one T cell receptor (beta chain) and its context. Germline V gives CDR1 LNHDA, CDR2 SQIVND (reference sequence). The CDR3 has 14 amino acids. Trimming removed 1 base from V and 2 bases from J, with 9 bases in between. Clones were read by immunoSEQ multiplex PCR, and TCRdb kept only the in-frame ones, dropping some. Among roughly 410,000 clones listed, about 95% were seen once. This specimen comes from a study of shared T cell receptors in the human thymus. The receptor comes from a human donor. Source material: thymocytes. The chain links TRBV19 to TRBJ2-7; D is ambiguous. CDR3 region: CASSIGLSTYEQYF. In DNA form, the CDR3 reads TGTGCCAGTAGTATAGGCCTATCTACCTACGAGCAGTACTTC.